This is a list of T cell receptor beta chains from one sample in a study of long-term antiretroviral therapy in people with HIV. Measured with immunoSEQ multiplex PCR; TCRdb has only the in-frame clones, and not every one. The sample lists fewer than 40,000 clones; approximately 97% were seen once. Sample: unsorted PBMCs, taken 6.9 years after starting antiretroviral therapy. The receptors originated from a man aged 30 to 39 with HIV. Both conserved end residues are part of each CDR3. A D gene is named only where the DNA matches it firmly. Clone size is shown for a subset of rows, as once, few, many or a class of expanded clone.

j_gene	abundance	v_gene	d_gene	CDR3nt	CDR3aa
TRBJ2-3	once	TRBV7-8	.	TGTGCCAGCAGCTTAGCGCAAATTAATTGGGGCACAGATACGCAGTATTTT	CASSLAQINWGTDTQYF
TRBJ2-7	.	TRBV4-3	.	TGCGCCAGCAGTCGCGGAGGGTTTTCATCCGAGCAGTACTTC	CASSRGGFSSEQYF
TRBJ2-2	.	TRBV30	TRBD1	TGTGCCTGGTGCTCCGGGACAGAGACCGGGGAGCTGTTTTTT	CAWCSGTETGELFF
TRBJ2-3	.	TRBV6-5	.	TGTGCCAGCAGTCCTGCGGGGAGTAGCACAGATACGCAGTATTTT	CASSPAGSSTDTQYF
TRBJ2-7	.	TRBV6-1	.	TGTGCCAGCAGTGAAGGATGGGGAGGCGAGCAGTACTTC	CASSEGWGGEQYF
TRBJ2-7	once	TRBV6-5	.	TGTGCCAGCAGTTACTCGATACTAGGCGGCAGGTACGAGCAGTACTTC	CASSYSILGGRYEQYF
TRBJ2-5	once	TRBV4-2	.	TGTGCCAGCAGCGCACTTGAGAGGCAAGAGACCCAGTACTTC	CASSALERQETQYF
TRBJ2-7	.	TRBV4-3	.	TGCGCCAGCAGCCAAGAGGCACTTTCTAACGCCTACGAGCAGTACTTC	CASSQEALSNAYEQYF
TRBJ2-5	.	TRBV28	TRBD1	TGTGCCAGCAGCGTGACAGGGATACAAGAGACCCAGTACTTC	CASSVTGIQETQYF
TRBJ1-2	.	TRBV2	.	TGTGCCAGCAGACCGAGGGTCGTGAACTATGGCTACACCTTC	CASRPRVVNYGYTF
TRBJ2-1	.	TRBV6-6	.	TGTGCCAGCAGCCCTGGGGGGGAGCAGTTCTTC	CASSPGGEQFF
TRBJ2-6	.	TRBV7-2	.	TGTGCCAGCACCACTGGGGGGCAGGGTCTCGGGGCCAACGTCCTGACTTTC	CASTTGGQGLGANVLTF
TRBJ2-2	.	TRBV7-9	TRBD2	TGTGCCAGCAACCACCGGGCGGGGGGGGCAACCGGGGAGCTGTTTTTT	CASNHRAGGATGELFF
TRBJ2-5	.	TRBV4-1	.	TGCGCCAGCAGCCCGGACGGGGAAGAGACCCAGTACTTC	CASSPDGEETQYF
TRBJ1-4	.	TRBV7-9	.	TGTGCCAGCGACGAGAATGAAAAACTGTTTTTT	CASDENEKLFF
TRBJ1-4	.	TRBV7-2	TRBD1	TGTGCCAGCAGCTTAGTGGCAGGGGGGAAGGAAAAACTGTTTTTT	CASSLVAGGKEKLFF
TRBJ2-2	.	TRBV9	TRBD2	TGTGCCAGCAGCGTCCCTGTAGCGGGAGGGGCCGGGGAGCTGTTTTTT	CASSVPVAGGAGELFF
TRBJ2-7	.	TRBV27	.	TGTGCCAGCAGCAGCCCATACGAGCAGTACTTC	CASSSPYEQYF
TRBJ2-2	.	TRBV7-2	.	TGTGCCAGCAGCTTAGGGGCCCACGGATTAGCGGCAAACACCGGGGAGCTGTTTTTT	CASSLGAHGLAANTGELFF
TRBJ2-5	.	TRBV29-1	TRBD2	TGCAGCGCCAGCGGGGGGGCCTTTGAGACCCAGTACTTC	CSASGGAFETQYF
TRBJ1-2	.	TRBV4-2	TRBD1	TGTGCCAGCAGCCCAGGACAGGGGGTGAAATATGGCTACACCTTC	CASSPGQGVKYGYTF
TRBJ2-1	.	TRBV7-8	TRBD2	TGTGCCAGCAGCTTAGGCGGGGGGGCTCAGAATGAGCAGTTCTTC	CASSLGGGAQNEQFF
TRBJ2-5	once	TRBV7-6	.	TGTGCCAGCAGCCCAGACCTTCTTTACGAGACCCAGTACTTC	CASSPDLLYETQYF
TRBJ2-7	.	TRBV6-5	.	TGTGCCAGCAGTTACTCCGAGACCGCGCTCGAGCAGTACTTC	CASSYSETALEQYF
TRBJ1-1	.	TRBV29-1	.	TGCAGCGACTTCCGCGGGGACCCTGAAGCTTTCTTT	CSDFRGDPEAFF
TRBJ1-1	.	TRBV7-9	.	TGTGCCAGCAGCCCCCCCCGGGCAGGGGCGAGGGAGAACACTGAAGCTTTCTTT	CASSPPRAGARENTEAFF
TRBJ2-7	.	TRBV5-6	TRBD1	TGTGCCAGCAGCTTCGGACAGGGCGGCGAGCAGTACTTC	CASSFGQGGEQYF
TRBJ2-2	.	TRBV4-3	.	TGCGCCAGCAGCCAATGGGGACTTACCGGGGAGCTGTTTTTT	CASSQWGLTGELFF
TRBJ2-7	.	TRBV28	.	TGTGCCAGCAGTTTACTTATGGGCGGGAATCGCGAGCAGTACTTC	CASSLLMGGNREQYF
TRBJ1-1	once	TRBV4-3	.	TGCGCCAGCAGCCACCGGGGGGGGAGCACTGAAGCTTTCTTT	CASSHRGGSTEAFF
TRBJ1-1	.	TRBV13	.	TGTGCCAGCAGCGGGGGGAACACTGAAGCTTTCTTT	CASSGGNTEAFF
TRBJ2-2	.	TRBV4-1	.	TGCGCCAGCAGCCCGGGACACATCCCGGCCGGGGAGCTGTTTTTT	CASSPGHIPAGELFF